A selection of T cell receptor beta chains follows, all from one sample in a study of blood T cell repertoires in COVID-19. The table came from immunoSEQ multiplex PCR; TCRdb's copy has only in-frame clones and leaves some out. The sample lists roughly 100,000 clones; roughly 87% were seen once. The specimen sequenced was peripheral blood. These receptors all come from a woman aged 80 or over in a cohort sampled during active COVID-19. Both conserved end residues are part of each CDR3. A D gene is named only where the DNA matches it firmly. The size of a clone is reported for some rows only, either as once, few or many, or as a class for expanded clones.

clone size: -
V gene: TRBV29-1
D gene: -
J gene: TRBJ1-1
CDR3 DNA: TGCAGCGCAACACAGGGATTGAACACTGAAGCTTTCTTT
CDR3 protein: CSATQGLNTEAFF

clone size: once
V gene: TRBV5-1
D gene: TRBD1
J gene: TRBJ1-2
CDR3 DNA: TGCGCCAGCAGCTCGGGTGGGACAGGGGGCCGGAGCTATGGCTACACCTTC
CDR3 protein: CASSSGGTGGRSYGYTF

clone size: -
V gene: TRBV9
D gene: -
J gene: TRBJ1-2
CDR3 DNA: TGTGCCAGCAGCGTAGATGGGGGGTTCTTCTATGGCTACACCTTC
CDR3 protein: CASSVDGGFFYGYTF

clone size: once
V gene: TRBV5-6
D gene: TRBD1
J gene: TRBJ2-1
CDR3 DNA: TGTGCCAGCAGCTCGCCGGGACAGCCTTACAATGAGCAGTTCTTC
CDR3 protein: CASSSPGQPYNEQFF

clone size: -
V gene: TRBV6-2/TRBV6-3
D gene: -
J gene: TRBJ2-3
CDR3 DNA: TGTGCCAGCAGTTACAAGTTAACTAGCACAGATACGCAGTATTTT
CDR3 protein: CASSYKLTSTDTQYF

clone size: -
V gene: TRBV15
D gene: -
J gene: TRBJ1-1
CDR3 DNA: TGTGCCACCAGCGGAAGGGGAACTGAAGCTTTCTTT
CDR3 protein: CATSGRGTEAFF

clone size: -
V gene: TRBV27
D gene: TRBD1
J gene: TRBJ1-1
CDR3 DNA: TGTGCCAGCAAAGAGGGGGCTCGGACTGAAGCTTTCTTT
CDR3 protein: CASKEGARTEAFF

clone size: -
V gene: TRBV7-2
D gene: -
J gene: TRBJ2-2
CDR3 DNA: TGTGCCAGCAGCTTAGGGGCTGGGGCAGGAACCGGGGAGCTGTTTTTT
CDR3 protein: CASSLGAGAGTGELFF

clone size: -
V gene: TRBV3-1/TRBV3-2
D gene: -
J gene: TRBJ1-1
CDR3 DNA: TGTGCCAGCAGCCAAGACAGGGGCAGCACTGAAGCTTTCTTT
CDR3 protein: CASSQDRGSTEAFF

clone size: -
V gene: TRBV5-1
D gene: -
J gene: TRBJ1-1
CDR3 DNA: TGCGCCAGCAGCTTGGGGCAGTCTTTCGCTGAAGCTTTCTTT
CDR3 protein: CASSLGQSFAEAFF

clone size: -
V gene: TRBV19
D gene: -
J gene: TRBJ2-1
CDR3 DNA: TGTGCCAGTAGTACCGATCCCCGGTACAATGAGCAGTTCTTC
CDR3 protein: CASSTDPRYNEQFF

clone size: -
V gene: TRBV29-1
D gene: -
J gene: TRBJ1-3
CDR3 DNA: TGCAGCGTACGGTCGGGGAAAAACACCATATATTTT
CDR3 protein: CSVRSGKNTIYF

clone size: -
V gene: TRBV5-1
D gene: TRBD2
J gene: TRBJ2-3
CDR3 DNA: TGCGCCAGCAGCTCCCCATTACTAGCGGGGGGACTCACAGATACGCAGTATTTT
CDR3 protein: CASSSPLLAGGLTDTQYF

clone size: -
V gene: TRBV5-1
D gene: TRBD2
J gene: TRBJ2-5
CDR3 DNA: TGCGCCAGCAGCTTCCTAGCGGGGGGCCAAGAGACCCAGTACTTC
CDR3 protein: CASSFLAGGQETQYF

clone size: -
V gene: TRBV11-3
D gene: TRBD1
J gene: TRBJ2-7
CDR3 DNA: TGTGCCAGCAGCCGGACAGGGGAGGGGGAGCAGTACTTC
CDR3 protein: CASSRTGEGEQYF

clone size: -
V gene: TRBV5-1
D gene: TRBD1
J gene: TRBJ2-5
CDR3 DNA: TGCGCCAGCAGCTTGAGGGGACAGGGAGAGACCCAGTACTTC
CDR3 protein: CASSLRGQGETQYF

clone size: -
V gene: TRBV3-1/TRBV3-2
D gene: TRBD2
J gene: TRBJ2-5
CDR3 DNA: TGTGCCAGCAGCCAGGGCGGCGGGAGAGGGGAAGAGACCCAGTACTTC
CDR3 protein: CASSQGGGRGEETQYF

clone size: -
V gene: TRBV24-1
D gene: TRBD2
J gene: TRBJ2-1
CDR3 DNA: TGTGCCACCAGTGTGGGAGGGACCGGCTACAATGAGCAGTTCTTC
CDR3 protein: CATSVGGTGYNEQFF

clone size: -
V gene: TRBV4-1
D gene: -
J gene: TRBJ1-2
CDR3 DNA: TGCGCCAGCAGCCGTCGGGAGACGGCCCTCGATGGCTACACCTTC
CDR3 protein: CASSRRETALDGYTF

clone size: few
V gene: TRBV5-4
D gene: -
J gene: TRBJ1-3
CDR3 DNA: TGTGCCAGCAGCTTGGGAGGACTAGTGGGTAACACCATATATTTT
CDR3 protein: CASSLGGLVGNTIYF

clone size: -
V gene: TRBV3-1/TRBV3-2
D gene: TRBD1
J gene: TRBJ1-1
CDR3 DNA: TGTGCCAGCAGCAACAGGGGGCAGATGAACACTGAAGCTTTCTTT
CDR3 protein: CASSNRGQMNTEAFF

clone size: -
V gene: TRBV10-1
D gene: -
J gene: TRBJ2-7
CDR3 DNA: TGCGCCAGCTACCGGGGGAAGGGGTTTACCCAATTGGTACCCTACGAGCAGTACTTC
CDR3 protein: CASYRGKGFTQLVPYEQYF

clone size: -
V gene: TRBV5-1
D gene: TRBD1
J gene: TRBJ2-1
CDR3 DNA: TGCGCCAGCAGAAACAGGGGACCCTACAATGAGCAGTTCTTC
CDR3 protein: CASRNRGPYNEQFF

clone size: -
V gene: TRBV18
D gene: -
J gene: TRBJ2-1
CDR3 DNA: TGTGCCAGCTCAGACTGGAACAATGAGCAGTTCTTC
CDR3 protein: CASSDWNNEQFF

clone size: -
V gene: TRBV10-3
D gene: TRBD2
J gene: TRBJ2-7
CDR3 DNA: TGTGCCATCAGGGGGACTAGCGGTACCTACGAGCAGTACTTC
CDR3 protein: CAIRGTSGTYEQYF

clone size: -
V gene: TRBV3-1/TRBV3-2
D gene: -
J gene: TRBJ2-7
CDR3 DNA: TGTGCCAGCAGCCAAAGTCCGGACAGCACCTACGAGCAGTACTTC
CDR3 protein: CASSQSPDSTYEQYF

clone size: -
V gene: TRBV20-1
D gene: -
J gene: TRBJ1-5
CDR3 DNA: TGCAGTGCTAGTGCCGGACTTTATAGCAATCAGCCCCAGCATTTT
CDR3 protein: CSASAGLYSNQPQHF

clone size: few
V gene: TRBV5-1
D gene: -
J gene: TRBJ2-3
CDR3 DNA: TGCGCCAGCAGCTTGGCCGGGGATACAGATACGCAGTATTTT
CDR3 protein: CASSLAGDTDTQYF

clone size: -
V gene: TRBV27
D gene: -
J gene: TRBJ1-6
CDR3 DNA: TGTGCCAGCAGTTCCAGGTTCGTGTCAGGGGCCCATTCACCCCTCCACTTT
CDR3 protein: CASSSRFVSGAHSPLHF

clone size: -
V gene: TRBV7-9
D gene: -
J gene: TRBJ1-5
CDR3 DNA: TGTGCCAGCAGCTTAGGTACGAGGGCTGCCCAGCATTTT
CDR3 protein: CASSLGTRAAQHF

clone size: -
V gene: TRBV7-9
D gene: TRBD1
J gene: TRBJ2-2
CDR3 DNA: TGTGCCAGCAACACCCGGGACAGAAACACCGGGGAGCTGTTTTTT
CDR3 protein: CASNTRDRNTGELFF

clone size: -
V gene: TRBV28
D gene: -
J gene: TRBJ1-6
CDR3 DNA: TGTGCCAGCAGTTTACGGACAGCGCCTGTTTCACCCCTCCACTTT
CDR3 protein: CASSLRTAPVSPLHF

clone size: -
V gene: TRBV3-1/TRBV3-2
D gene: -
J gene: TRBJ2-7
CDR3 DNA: TGTGCCAGCAGCCAACAGGGATCCTACGAGCAGTACTTC
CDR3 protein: CASSQQGSYEQYF

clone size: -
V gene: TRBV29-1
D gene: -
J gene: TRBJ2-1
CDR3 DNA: TGCAGCGTCTTGAGCGGAAGCTCCTACAATGAGCAGTTCTTC
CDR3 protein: CSVLSGSSYNEQFF

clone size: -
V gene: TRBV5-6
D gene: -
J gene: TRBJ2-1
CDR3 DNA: TGTGCCAGCACCCCTCAGGGCGGCGAAAACAATGAGCAGTTCTTC
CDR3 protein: CASTPQGGENNEQFF

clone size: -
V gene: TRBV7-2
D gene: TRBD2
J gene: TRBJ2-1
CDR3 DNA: TGTGCCAGCAGCTTACCGGGACTAGCGGGGAACAATGAGCAGTTCTTC
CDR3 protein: CASSLPGLAGNNEQFF

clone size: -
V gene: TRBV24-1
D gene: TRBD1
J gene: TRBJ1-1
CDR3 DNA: TGTGCCACCAGTGATCGTCAGGGGGCCGAAGCTTTCTTT
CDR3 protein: CATSDRQGAEAFF

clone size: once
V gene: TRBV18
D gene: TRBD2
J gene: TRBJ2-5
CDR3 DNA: TGTGCCAGCTCACCATTAAGCATTGCGGGAGGGCGGACGGAGACCCAGTACTTC
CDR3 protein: CASSPLSIAGGRTETQYF

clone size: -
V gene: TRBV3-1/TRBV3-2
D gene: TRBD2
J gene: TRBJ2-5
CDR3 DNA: TGTGCCAGCAGCTGGACTAGCGGGAGGAGCCAAGAGACCCAGTACTTC
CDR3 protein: CASSWTSGRSQETQYF

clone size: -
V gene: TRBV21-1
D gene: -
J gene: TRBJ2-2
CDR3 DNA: TGTGCCAGCAGCAAAGCGTACAGGGTCCTGAACACCGGGGAGCTGTTTTTT
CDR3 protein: CASSKAYRVLNTGELFF

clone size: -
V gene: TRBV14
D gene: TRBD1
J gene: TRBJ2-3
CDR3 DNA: TGTGCCAGCAGCCATGGACAGGGGTGGACAGATACGCAGTATTTT
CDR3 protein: CASSHGQGWTDTQYF

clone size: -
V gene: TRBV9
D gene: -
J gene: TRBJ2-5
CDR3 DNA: TGTGCCAGCGGTCAGACTAGTCCCGCAGAGACCCAGTACTTC
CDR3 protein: CASGQTSPAETQYF

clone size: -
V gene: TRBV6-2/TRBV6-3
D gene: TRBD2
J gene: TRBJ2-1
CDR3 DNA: TGTGCCAGCAGCCGTAGCGGGAGAGGGAATGAGCAGTTCTTC
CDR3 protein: CASSRSGRGNEQFF

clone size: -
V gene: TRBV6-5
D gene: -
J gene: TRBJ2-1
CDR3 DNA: TGTGCCAGCACTTCACAGGGACCTGAGCAGTTCTTC
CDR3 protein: CASTSQGPEQFF

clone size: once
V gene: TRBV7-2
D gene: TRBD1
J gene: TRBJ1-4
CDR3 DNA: TGTGCCAGCAGTTTTGCAGGGGGCGGAACTAATGAAAAACTGTTTTTT
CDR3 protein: CASSFAGGGTNEKLFF

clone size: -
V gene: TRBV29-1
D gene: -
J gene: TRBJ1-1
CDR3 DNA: TGCAGCGTTGAAGGCAGATGGAACACTGAAGCTTTCTTT
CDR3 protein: CSVEGRWNTEAFF

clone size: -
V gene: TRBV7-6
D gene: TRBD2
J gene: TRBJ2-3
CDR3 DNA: TGTGCCAGCAGCCGTTATGGGCAGGGAGGGGATACGCAGTATTTT
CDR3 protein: CASSRYGQGGDTQYF

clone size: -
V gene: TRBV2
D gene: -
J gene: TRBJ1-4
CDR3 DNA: TGTGCCAGCTCCAAACCGGGACAAGTTAATGAAAAACTGTTTTTT
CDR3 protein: CASSKPGQVNEKLFF